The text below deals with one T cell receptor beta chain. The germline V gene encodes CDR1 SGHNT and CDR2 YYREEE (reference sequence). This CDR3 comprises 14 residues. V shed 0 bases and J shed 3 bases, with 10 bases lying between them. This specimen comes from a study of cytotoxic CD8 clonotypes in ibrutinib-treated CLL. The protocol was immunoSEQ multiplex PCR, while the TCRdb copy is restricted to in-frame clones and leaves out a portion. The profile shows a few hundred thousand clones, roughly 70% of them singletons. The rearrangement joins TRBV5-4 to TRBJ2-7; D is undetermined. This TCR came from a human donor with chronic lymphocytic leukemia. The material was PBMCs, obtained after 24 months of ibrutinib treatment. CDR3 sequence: CASSLGSVSYEQYF. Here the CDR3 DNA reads TGTGCCAGCAGCTTGGGTTCCGTCAGCTACGAGCAGTACTTC. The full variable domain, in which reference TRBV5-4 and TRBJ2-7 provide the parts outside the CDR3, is ETGVTQSPTHLIKTRGQQVTLRCSSQSGHNTVSWYQQALGQGPQFIFQYYREEENGRGNFPPRFSGLQFPNYSSELNVNALELDDSALYLCASSLGSVSYEQYFGPGTRLTVT.